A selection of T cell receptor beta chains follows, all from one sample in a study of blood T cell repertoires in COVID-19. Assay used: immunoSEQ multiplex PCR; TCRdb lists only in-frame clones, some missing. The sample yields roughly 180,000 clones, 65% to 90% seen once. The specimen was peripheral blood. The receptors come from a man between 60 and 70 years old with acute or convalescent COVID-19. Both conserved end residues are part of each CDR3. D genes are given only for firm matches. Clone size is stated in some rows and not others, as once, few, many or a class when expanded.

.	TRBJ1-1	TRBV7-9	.	CASSLLAGVNTEAFF	TGTGCCAGCAGCTTATTGGCAGGGGTGAACACTGAAGCTTTCTTT
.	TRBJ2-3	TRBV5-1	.	CASRSGNTDTQYF	TGCGCCAGTCGGTCAGGGAACACAGATACGCAGTATTTT
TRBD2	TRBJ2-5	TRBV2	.	CASSEGLAGGQETQYF	TGTGCCAGCAGTGAAGGATTAGCGGGAGGGCAAGAGACCCAGTACTTC
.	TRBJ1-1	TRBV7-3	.	CASSPRRGTEAFF	TGTGCCAGCAGCCCACGTCGGGGCACTGAAGCTTTCTTT
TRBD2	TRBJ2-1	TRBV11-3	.	CASSFIAGGFNEQFF	TGTGCCAGCAGCTTTATAGCGGGAGGATTCAATGAGCAGTTCTTC
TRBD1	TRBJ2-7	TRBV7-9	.	CASSPRDRFYEQYF	TGTGCCAGCAGCCCCCGGGACAGATTCTACGAGCAGTACTTC
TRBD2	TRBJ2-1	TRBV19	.	CASRSWGSGSLAYNEQFF	TGTGCCAGTAGGTCCTGGGGTAGCGGGAGTCTCGCCTACAATGAGCAGTTCTTC
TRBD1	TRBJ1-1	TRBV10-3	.	CAIKSGGLGQLNTEAFF	TGTGCCATCAAATCCGGGGGTCTGGGACAGCTAAACACTGAAGCTTTCTTT
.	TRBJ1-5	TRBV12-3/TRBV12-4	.	CASSYSNQPQHF	TGTGCCAGCAGCTATAGCAATCAGCCCCAGCATTTT
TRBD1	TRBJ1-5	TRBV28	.	CASSPTGGANQPQHF	TGTGCCAGCAGTCCAACAGGGGGCGCGAATCAGCCCCAGCATTTT
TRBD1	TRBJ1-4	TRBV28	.	CASSTRTGRHEKLFF	TGTGCCAGCAGTACCAGGACAGGGCGGCATGAAAAACTGTTTTTT
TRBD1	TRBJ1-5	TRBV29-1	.	CSVETDRAQPQHF	TGCAGCGTTGAGACCGACAGGGCCCAGCCCCAGCATTTT
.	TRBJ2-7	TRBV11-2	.	CASSRGDEQYF	TGTGCCAGCAGCCGGGGTGACGAGCAGTACTTC
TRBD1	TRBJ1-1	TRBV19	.	CASSRRPDRVNTEAFF	TGTGCCAGTAGTAGGAGGCCCGACAGGGTGAACACTGAAGCTTTCTTT
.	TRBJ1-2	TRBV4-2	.	CASSQPHRANYGYTF	TGTGCCAGCAGCCAACCACACAGAGCTAACTATGGCTACACCTTC
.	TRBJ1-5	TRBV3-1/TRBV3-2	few	CASSPSEGSQPQHF	TGTGCCAGCAGCCCCTCGGAGGGGAGTCAGCCCCAGCATTTT
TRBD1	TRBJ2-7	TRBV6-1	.	CASSEAGQGYEQYF	TGTGCCAGCAGTGAAGCGGGACAGGGGTACGAGCAGTACTTC
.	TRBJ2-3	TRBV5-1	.	CASSFGDSTDTQYF	TGCGCCAGCAGCTTCGGGGATAGCACAGATACGCAGTATTTT
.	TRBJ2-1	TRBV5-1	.	CASSLTGPNEQFF	TGCGCCAGCAGCCTGACAGGTCCCAATGAGCAGTTCTTC
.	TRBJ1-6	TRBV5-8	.	CASSLSSLTGYNSPLHF	TGTGCCAGCAGCTTGTCATCACTGACGGGTTATAATTCACCCCTCCACTTT
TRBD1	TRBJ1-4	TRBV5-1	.	CASSLGQGDEKLFF	TGCGCCAGCAGCTTGGGACAGGGGGATGAAAAACTGTTTTTT
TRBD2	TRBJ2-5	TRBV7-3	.	CASSRVSGGTEAQYF	TGTGCCAGCAGTCGGGTTAGCGGGGGTACAGAGGCCCAGTACTTC
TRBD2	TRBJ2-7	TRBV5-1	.	CASSYLAGGPGEQYF	TGCGCCAGCAGTTATCTAGCGGGAGGGCCGGGCGAGCAGTACTTC
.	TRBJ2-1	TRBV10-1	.	CASSESKGGDTSYNEQFF	TGCGCCAGCAGTGAGTCGAAGGGTGGGGACACCTCCTACAATGAGCAGTTCTTC
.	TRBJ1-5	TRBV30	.	CAWSVRGDQPQHF	TGTGCCTGGAGTGTACGGGGGGATCAGCCCCAGCATTTT
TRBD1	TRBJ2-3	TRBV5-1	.	CASSSGTGRTDTQYF	TGCGCCAGCAGCTCAGGGACAGGGAGAACAGATACGCAGTATTTT
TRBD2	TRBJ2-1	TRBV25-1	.	CASSEYIRGGYNEQFF	TGTGCCAGCAGTGAATATATCCGGGGGGGCTACAATGAGCAGTTCTTC
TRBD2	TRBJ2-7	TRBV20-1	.	CSASRLAGGGYEQYF	TGCAGTGCTAGTAGGCTAGCGGGAGGGGGTTACGAGCAGTACTTC
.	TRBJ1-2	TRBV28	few	CASSLYREVYGYTF	TGTGCCAGCAGTTTATACCGGGAGGTCTATGGCTACACCTTC
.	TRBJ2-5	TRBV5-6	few	CASSVQYQETQYF	TGTGCCAGCAGCGTACAGTACCAAGAGACCCAGTACTTC
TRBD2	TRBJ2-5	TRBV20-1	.	CSASQPLAGGPETQYF	TGCAGTGCTAGTCAGCCACTAGCGGGAGGGCCGGAGACCCAGTACTTC
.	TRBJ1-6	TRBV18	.	CASSPNPRGGNSPLHF	TGTGCCAGCTCACCTAACCCCAGGGGAGGGAATTCACCCCTCCACTTT
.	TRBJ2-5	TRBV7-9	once	CASSTGLGQETQYF	TGTGCCAGCAGCACAGGGCTGGGACAAGAGACCCAGTACTTC
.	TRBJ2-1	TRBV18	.	CASSPPRGSGGDEQFF	TGTGCCAGCTCACCACCGCGCGGGTCCGGAGGGGATGAGCAGTTCTTC
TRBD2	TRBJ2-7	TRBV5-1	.	CASSSLAGGLSYEQYF	TGCGCCAGCAGCTCCTTAGCGGGAGGCCTTTCCTACGAGCAGTACTTC
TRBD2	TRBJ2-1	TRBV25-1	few	CASSDLGGGTPYNEQFF	TGTGCCAGCAGTGATCTTGGGGGGGGGACCCCCTACAATGAGCAGTTCTTC
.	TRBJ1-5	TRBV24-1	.	CATSDFGEQPQHF	TGTGCCACCAGTGATTTCGGGGAGCAGCCCCAGCATTTT
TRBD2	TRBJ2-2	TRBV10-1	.	CASSGLGAGGPSGTGELFF	TGCGCCAGCAGTGGCCTGGGAGCGGGAGGGCCCTCGGGCACCGGGGAGCTGTTTTTT
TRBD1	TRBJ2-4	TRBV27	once	CASSPTGTGRRIQYF	TGTGCCAGCAGTCCCACCGGGACAGGCCGAAGGATTCAGTACTTC
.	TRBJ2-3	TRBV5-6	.	CASSLGVNTQYF	TGTGCCAGCAGCTTGGGAGTGAATACGCAGTATTTT
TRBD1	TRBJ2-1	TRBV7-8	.	CASSLDRGTYNEQFF	TGTGCCAGCAGCCTGGACAGGGGAACCTACAATGAGCAGTTCTTC
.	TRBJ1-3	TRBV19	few	CASSSAGVGNTIYF	TGTGCCAGTAGTAGTGCCGGAGTAGGAAACACCATATATTTT
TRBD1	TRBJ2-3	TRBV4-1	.	CASSLAGTGGGDTQYF	TGCGCCAGCAGCCTCGCCGGGACAGGGGGCGGAGATACGCAGTATTTT
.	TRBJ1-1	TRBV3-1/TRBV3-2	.	CASSQGAGAEAFF	TGTGCCAGCAGCCAGGGGGCGGGCGCTGAAGCTTTCTTT
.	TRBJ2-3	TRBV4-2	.	CASSQDAVSSDTQYF	TGTGCCAGCAGCCAAGACGCGGTGTCGTCAGATACGCAGTATTTT
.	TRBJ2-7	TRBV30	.	CARGGARYEQYF	TGTGCCAGAGGGGGGGCTCGGTACGAGCAGTACTTC
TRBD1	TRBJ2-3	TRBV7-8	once	CASSLGTGATDTQYF	TGTGCCAGCAGCTTAGGGACAGGTGCCACAGATACGCAGTATTTT
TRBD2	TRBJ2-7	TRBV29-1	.	CSVARTSGYEQYF	TGCAGCGTTGCCCGGACTAGCGGCTACGAGCAGTACTTC
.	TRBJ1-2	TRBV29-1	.	CSVPTGLNYGYTF	TGCAGCGTACCAACAGGGCTTAACTATGGCTACACCTTC
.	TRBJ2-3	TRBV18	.	CASSSAGSADTQYF	TGTGCCAGCTCCTCGGCCGGGAGCGCAGATACGCAGTATTTT
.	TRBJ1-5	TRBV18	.	CASSPGQGGDQPQHF	TGTGCCAGCTCACCGGGGCAGGGAGGAGATCAGCCCCAGCATTTT
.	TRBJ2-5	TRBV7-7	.	CASSPATGEETQYF	TGTGCCAGCAGCCCGGCAACAGGTGAAGAGACCCAGTACTTC
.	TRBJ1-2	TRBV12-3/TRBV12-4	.	CASSYDSFYGYTF	TGTGCCAGCAGTTACGACTCCTTCTATGGCTACACCTTC
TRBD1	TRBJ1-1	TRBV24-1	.	CATSDLRAGRGQSEAFF	TGTGCCACCAGTGATTTGAGGGCGGGAAGGGGGCAGTCTGAAGCTTTCTTT